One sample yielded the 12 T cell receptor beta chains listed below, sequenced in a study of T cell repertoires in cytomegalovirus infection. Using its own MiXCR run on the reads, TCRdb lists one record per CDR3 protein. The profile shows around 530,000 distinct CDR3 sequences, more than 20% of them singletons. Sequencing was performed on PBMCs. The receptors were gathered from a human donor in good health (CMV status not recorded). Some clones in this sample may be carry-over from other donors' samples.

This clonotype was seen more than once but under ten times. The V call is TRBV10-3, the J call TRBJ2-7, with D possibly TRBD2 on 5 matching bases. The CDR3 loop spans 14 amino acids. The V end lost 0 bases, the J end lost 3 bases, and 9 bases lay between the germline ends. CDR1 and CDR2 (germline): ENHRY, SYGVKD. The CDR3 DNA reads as TGTGCCATCAGTGAGTCCGGGAAGAACTACGAGCAGTACGTC. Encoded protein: CAISESGKNYEQYV.

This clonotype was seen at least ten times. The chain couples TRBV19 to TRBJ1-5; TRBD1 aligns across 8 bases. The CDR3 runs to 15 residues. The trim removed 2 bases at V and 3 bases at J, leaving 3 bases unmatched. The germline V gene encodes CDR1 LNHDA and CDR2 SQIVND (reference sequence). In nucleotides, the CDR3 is TGTGCCAGTAGTATAAGGGGACAGGCCAATCAGCCCCAGCATTTT. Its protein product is CASSIRGQANQPQHF.

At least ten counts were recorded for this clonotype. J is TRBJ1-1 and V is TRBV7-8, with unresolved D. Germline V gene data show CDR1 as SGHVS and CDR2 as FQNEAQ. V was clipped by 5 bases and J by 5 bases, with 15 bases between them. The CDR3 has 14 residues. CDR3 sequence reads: CASSGTGGGTEAFF. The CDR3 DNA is TGTGCCAGCAGCGGCACGGGCGGTGGGACTGAAGCTTTCTTT.

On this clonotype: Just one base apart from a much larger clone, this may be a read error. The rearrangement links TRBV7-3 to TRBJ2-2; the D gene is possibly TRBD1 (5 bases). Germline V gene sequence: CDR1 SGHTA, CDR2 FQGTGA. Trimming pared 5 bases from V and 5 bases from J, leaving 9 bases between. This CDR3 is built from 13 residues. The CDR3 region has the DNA TGTGCCAGCAGCAATCAGGGTACCGGGGAGCTGTTTTTT. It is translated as CASSNQGTGELFF.

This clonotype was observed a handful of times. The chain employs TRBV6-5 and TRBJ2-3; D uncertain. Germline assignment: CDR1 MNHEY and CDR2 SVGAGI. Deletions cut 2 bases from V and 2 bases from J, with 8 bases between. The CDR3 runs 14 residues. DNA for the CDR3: TGTGCCAGCAGTTACGCGGAAATCACAGATACGCAGTATTTT. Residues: CASSYAEITDTQYF.

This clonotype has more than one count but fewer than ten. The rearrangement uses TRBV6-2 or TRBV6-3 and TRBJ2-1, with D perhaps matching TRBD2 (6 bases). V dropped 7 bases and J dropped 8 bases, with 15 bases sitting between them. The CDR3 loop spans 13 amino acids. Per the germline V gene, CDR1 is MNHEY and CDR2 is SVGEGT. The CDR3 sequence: CASNGLGGYEQFF. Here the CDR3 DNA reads TGTGCCAGCAACGGGCTCGGGGGTTATGAGCAGTTCTTC.

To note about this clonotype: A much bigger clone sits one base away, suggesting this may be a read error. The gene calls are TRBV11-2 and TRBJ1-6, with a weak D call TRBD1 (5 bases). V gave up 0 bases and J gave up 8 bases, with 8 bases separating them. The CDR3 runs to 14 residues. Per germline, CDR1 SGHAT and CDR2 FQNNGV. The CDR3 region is CASSLDGGDSPLHF. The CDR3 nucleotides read TGTGCCAGCAGCTTAGATGGGGGGGATTCACCCCTCCACTTT.

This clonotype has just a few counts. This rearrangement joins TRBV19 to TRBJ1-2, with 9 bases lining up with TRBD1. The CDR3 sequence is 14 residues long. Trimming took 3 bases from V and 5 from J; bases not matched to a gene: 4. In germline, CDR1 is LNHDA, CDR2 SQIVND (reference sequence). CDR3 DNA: TGTGCCAGTAGTATCCCCGGGACAGGGTATGGCTACACCTTC. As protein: CASSIPGTGYGYTF.

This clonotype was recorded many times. CDR3 amino acids: CASSPLGRIEAFF. CDR3 nucleotides: TGTGCCAGCAGCCCCCTTGGACGTATTGAAGCTTTCTTT. The J gene is TRBJ1-1, the V gene TRBV7-9; D unclear. Trimming shortened V by 5 bases and J by 7 bases, and 14 bases separated the two germline ends. Germline loops: CDR1 SEHNR, CDR2 FQNEAQ (reference sequence). This CDR3 spans 13 amino acids.

The CDR3 region has the DNA TGTGCCATCAGTGATAAGGGCCTTCCTAACACCGGGGAGCTGTTTTTT. The encoded protein is CAISDKGLPNTGELFF. The V call is TRBV10-3, the J call TRBJ2-2; D gene uncertain. CDR3 length equals 16 residues. V lost 3 bases to trimming and J lost 2 bases, with 13 bases between them. Germline values: CDR1 ENHRY, CDR2 SYGVKD.

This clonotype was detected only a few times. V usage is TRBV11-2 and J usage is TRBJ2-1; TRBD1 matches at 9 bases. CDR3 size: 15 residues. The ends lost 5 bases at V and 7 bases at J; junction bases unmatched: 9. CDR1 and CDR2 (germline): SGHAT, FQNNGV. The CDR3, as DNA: TGTGCCAGCAGCCTGAAGCCGGGACAGGGTAATGAGCAGTTCTTC. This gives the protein CASSLKPGQGNEQFF. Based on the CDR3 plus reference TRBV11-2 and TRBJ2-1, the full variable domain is EAGVAQSPRYKIIEKRQSVAFWCNPISGHATLYWYQQILGQGPKLLIQFQNNGVVDDSQLPKDRFSAERLKGVDSTLKIQPAKLEDSAVYLCASSLKPGQGNEQFFGPGTRLTVL.

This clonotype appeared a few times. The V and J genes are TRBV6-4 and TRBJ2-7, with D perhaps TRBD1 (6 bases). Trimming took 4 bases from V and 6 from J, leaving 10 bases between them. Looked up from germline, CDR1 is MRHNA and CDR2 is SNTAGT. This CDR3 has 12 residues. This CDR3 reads CASSVWGREQYV. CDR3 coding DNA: TGTGCCAGCAGTGTATGGGGGCGCGAGCAGTACGTC.